The rows below give T cell receptor beta chains drawn from one sample of a study of T-cell memory formation after mild COVID-19. TCRdb redid the calling of the 5' RACE reads with MiXCR, one entry per CDR3 protein. The sample lists almost 250,000 distinct CDR3 sequences, 15% to 17% occurring once. Sequences were obtained from PBMCs or a T cell subset sorted from them (not recorded which). These receptors came from an adult woman who had mild COVID-19 (a few samples of this study predate the infection). Cell type and time point are not known. Each CDR3 is given with its conserved first and last residue. D genes are given only for firm matches. Clone size is shown for a subset of rows, as once, few, many or a class of expanded clone.

TRBV19,NA,TRBD1,TRBJ1-1,TGTGCCAGTAGGATCGGACAGGGAACGAACACTGAAGCTTTCTTT,CASRIGQGTNTEAFF
TRBV19,few,NA,TRBJ2-1,TGTGCCAGTAAGACCGGGGGAACCTACAATGAGCAGTTCTTC,CASKTGGTYNEQFF
TRBV29-1,NA,TRBD2,TRBJ2-1,TGCAGCGTTTTACCGGGACTAGCATCTCACGAGCAGTTCTTC,CSVLPGLASHEQFF
TRBV15,many,NA,TRBJ2-5,TGTGCCACCAGCAGAGGAGAGACCCAGTACTTC,CATSRGETQYF
TRBV6-1,NA,NA,TRBJ2-6,TGTGCCAGCTCAGACAGCCTCTCTGGGGCCAACGTCCTGACTTTC,CASSDSLSGANVLTF
TRBV7-2,NA,TRBD2,TRBJ2-3,TGTGCCAGCAGCTTCGGAGCGGGAGGGCAAACAGATACGCAGTATTTT,CASSFGAGGQTDTQYF
TRBV7-2,NA,NA,TRBJ2-3,TGTGCCAGCAGCCCCCGGGGTAGAGCAAGCACAGATACGCAGTATTTT,CASSPRGRASTDTQYF
TRBV29-1,NA,NA,TRBJ2-5,TGCAGCGTGTTGACAGTATCCTTGCGGGAGACCCAGTACTTC,CSVLTVSLRETQYF
TRBV3-1,NA,NA,TRBJ2-1,TGTGCCAGCAGCATGGCCTCGTTCAATGAGCAGTTCTTC,CASSMASFNEQFF
TRBV5-1,few,NA,TRBJ1-1,TGCGCCAGCCACCTCGCGTCCAGGGTCACTGAAGCTTTCTTT,CASHLASRVTEAFF
TRBV3-1,many,NA,TRBJ2-3,TGTGCCAGCAGCCAAGGGCCTCTCACAGATACGCAGTATTTT,CASSQGPLTDTQYF
TRBV4-2,NA,NA,TRBJ1-2,TGTGCCAGCAGCCAAGAAGGGACGGTGGCATATGGCTACACCTTC,CASSQEGTVAYGYTF
TRBV9,once,TRBD1,TRBJ1-4,TGTGCCAGCAGCGTCACAGGGGGGAACGAAAAACTGTTTTTT,CASSVTGGNEKLFF
TRBV25-1,few,TRBD2,TRBJ2-3,TGTGCCAGCAGTGCACCGGGACTAGCGGGCAGAGGGCAGTATTTT,CASSAPGLAGRGQYF
TRBV20-1,many,TRBD2,TRBJ2-7,TGCAGTGCTAGCGGACTAGCGGGAGACGAGCAGTACTTC,CSASGLAGDEQYF
TRBV5-1,many,TRBD1,TRBJ2-5,TGCGCCAGCAGCTTGGTGTCGCAGGGGGCGAGGGGAGAGACCCAGTACTTC,CASSLVSQGARGETQYF
TRBV12-3/TRBV12-4,few,NA,TRBJ2-7,TGTGCCAGCAGTTTCTTCCGGGACGAGCAGTACTTC,CASSFFRDEQYF
TRBV20-1,NA,NA,TRBJ2-5,TGCAGTGCTAGAGTTGCGGAACAAGAGACCCAGTACTTC,CSARVAEQETQYF
TRBV12-3/TRBV12-4,NA,NA,TRBJ1-6,TGTGCCAGCACCTCAGGTGGGACATCCGCTTCACCCCTCCACTTT,CASTSGGTSASPLHF
TRBV7-3,NA,TRBD2,TRBJ2-1,TGTGCCAGCAGCTTCACCGGGACTAGCGGTTACAATGAGCAGTTCTTC,CASSFTGTSGYNEQFF
TRBV5-1,few,TRBD1,TRBJ2-7,TGCGCCAGCAGCTTGGCCCCAGGGGGCTACGAGCAGTACTTC,CASSLAPGGYEQYF
TRBV12-5,NA,TRBD1,TRBJ1-5,TGTGCTAGTGGTTCCTCAGGACAGGGGGCAGCTCAGCCCCAGCATTTT,CASGSSGQGAAQPQHF
TRBV5-1,few,TRBD1,TRBJ2-1,TGCGCCAGCAGCTTGGGACAGGGGGCTGTCGGCGGCAATGAGCAGTTCTTC,CASSLGQGAVGGNEQFF
TRBV20-1,few,TRBD2,TRBJ2-7,TGCAGTGCCTCCACTAGCGGGGCCAGCTCCTACGAGCAGTACTTC,CSASTSGASSYEQYF
TRBV6-6,NA,TRBD2,TRBJ2-7,TGTGCCAGCAGTTTCTCGACTAGCGGGGCGTCAGGGGAGCAGTACTTC,CASSFSTSGASGEQYF
TRBV5-1,few,NA,TRBJ2-7,TGCGCCAGCAGCTTGACAGGGACCGAGCAGTACTTC,CASSLTGTEQYF
TRBV24-1,few,NA,TRBJ2-1,TGTGCCACCAGTGATTTGCAGAGCGGAAGCTCCTACAATGAGCAGTTCTTC,CATSDLQSGSSYNEQFF
TRBV12-3/TRBV12-4,many,NA,TRBJ2-3,TGTGCCAGTCGGGCCGACCAGTTCAGTACGCAGTATTTT,CASRADQFSTQYF
TRBV9,many,NA,TRBJ1-6,TGTGCCAGCAGCTTTGGGGGTAATTCACCCCTCCACTTT,CASSFGGNSPLHF
TRBV5-5,few,NA,TRBJ2-7,TGTGCCAGCAGCCGTGGTGGAAGGGGCTCCTACGAGCAGTACTTC,CASSRGGRGSYEQYF
TRBV15,NA,NA,TRBJ1-2,TGTGCCACCAGCAAAGGTCAAGGTGGCTACACCTTC,CATSKGQGGYTF
TRBV7-2,NA,NA,TRBJ1-5,TGTGCCAGCAGCTTATCGACTCAGAAGGGCCATAGTCAGCCCCAGCATTTT,CASSLSTQKGHSQPQHF
TRBV12-3/TRBV12-4,NA,NA,TRBJ2-2,TGTGCCAGCAGTTTAGAGGGCAGGAGCACCGGGGAGCTGTTTTTT,CASSLEGRSTGELFF
TRBV7-6,NA,TRBD2,TRBJ2-3,TGTGCCAGCAGTTTAAGACTAGCGGGGACGTCCACAGATACGCAGTATTTT,CASSLRLAGTSTDTQYF
TRBV5-1,few,TRBD2,TRBJ2-7,TGCGCCAGCAGCTTGGGGTATAGCGGGGGGCCAATCTCCTACGAGCAGTACTTC,CASSLGYSGGPISYEQYF
TRBV24-1,NA,NA,TRBJ2-3,TGTGCCACCACCGACCATAGGCAGTCTAGCACAGATACGCAGTATTTT,CATTDHRQSSTDTQYF
TRBV12-3/TRBV12-4,NA,TRBD2,TRBJ2-7,TGTGCCACCACAAACCGGGGGGAATACGAGCAGTACTTC,CATTNRGEYEQYF
TRBV30,NA,NA,TRBJ2-1,TGTGCCTGGAGTTCAGCGGATGAGCAGTTCTTC,CAWSSADEQFF
TRBV10-3,NA,TRBD2,TRBJ2-7,TGTGCCATCGGTTTTAGCGGGAACTACGAGCAGTACTTC,CAIGFSGNYEQYF
TRBV4-3,few,NA,TRBJ2-3,TGCGCCAGCAGCCAAGGAACTTTCTTCACAGATACGCAGTATTTT,CASSQGTFFTDTQYF
TRBV7-9,NA,NA,TRBJ1-1,TGTGCCAGCAGCTTCGCCGGGGCGAACACTGAAGCTTTCTTT,CASSFAGANTEAFF
TRBV29-1,few,NA,TRBJ2-1,TGCAGCGTGGGGGCTAGCGACTCCTACAATGAGCAGTTCTTC,CSVGASDSYNEQFF
TRBV5-1,few,NA,TRBJ1-1,TGCGCCAGCAGCTTGTATGGTATCACTGAAGCTTTCTTT,CASSLYGITEAFF
TRBV20-1,few,NA,TRBJ2-2,TGCAGTGCTAGACCGTTAGGGGGACCGAACACCGGGGAGCTGTTTTTT,CSARPLGGPNTGELFF
TRBV20-1,NA,NA,TRBJ2-7,TGCAGCGGGGTCGGGGGTACCTACGAGCAGTACTTC,CSGVGGTYEQYF
TRBV19,NA,TRBD1,TRBJ2-2,TGTGCCAGTAGTCCACCCGGGACAGTGAACACCGGGGAGCTGTTTTTT,CASSPPGTVNTGELFF
TRBV30,NA,TRBD1,TRBJ1-1,TGTGCCTGGAGTCGCCTGGGACAGACTATCATGAACACTGAAGCTTTCTTT,CAWSRLGQTIMNTEAFF
TRBV10-3,few,NA,TRBJ2-7,TGTGCCATCAGTGAGTCCCCGGGGCGGGACAACCACTACGAGCAGTACTTC,CAISESPGRDNHYEQYF
TRBV7-9,few,NA,TRBJ2-3,TGTGCCAGCAGCTTAGCGGGCAGGGCATCAACAGATACGCAGTATTTT,CASSLAGRASTDTQYF
TRBV7-9,NA,NA,TRBJ1-1,TGTGCCAGCAGCCGAAGCTTACCTCTGACAGGGAACACTGAAGCTTTCTTT,CASSRSLPLTGNTEAFF
TRBV7-8,NA,TRBD1,TRBJ2-2,TGTGCCAGCAGCTGGGGGTTCCCGACAGGGCAGACCGGGGAGCTGTTTTTT,CASSWGFPTGQTGELFF
TRBV27,many,TRBD1,TRBJ2-5,TGTGCCAGCGGAAGGGACAGGGCGCAGGGGACCCAGTACTTC,CASGRDRAQGTQYF
TRBV20-1,NA,NA,TRBJ2-2,TGCAGTGCCCCGGCCGCGGGGCCGACCGGGGAGCTGTTTTTT,CSAPAAGPTGELFF
TRBV5-6,few,TRBD2,TRBJ2-1,TGTGCCAGCAGCCGGAGTAACCTAGCGGGGGGAAACAATGAGCAGTTCTTC,CASSRSNLAGGNNEQFF
TRBV6-1,NA,NA,TRBJ1-6,TGTGCCAGCAGTCCCATGGGAGGGCAGGTGAATTCACCCCTCCACTTT,CASSPMGGQVNSPLHF
TRBV7-9,few,TRBD1,TRBJ1-4,TGTGCCAGCAGCCGATTGGACAGGGGTAAACTGTTTTTT,CASSRLDRGKLFF
TRBV12-3/TRBV12-4,few,NA,TRBJ1-4,TGTGCCAGCAGTGCCCGCTCGGAAAAACTGTTTTTT,CASSARSEKLFF
TRBV25-1,NA,NA,TRBJ1-1,TGTGCCAGCAGCCCCTTGGCGCAGGGTGAAGCTTTCTTT,CASSPLAQGEAFF
TRBV29-1,few,TRBD2,TRBJ2-3,TGCAGCGTTGTCCGCGGGAGGGCCATAGATACGCAGTATTTT,CSVVRGRAIDTQYF
TRBV5-4,NA,TRBD1,TRBJ2-2,TGTGCCAGCAGCTCCAGGACAGGGCGCTCCACCGGGGAGCTGTTTTTT,CASSSRTGRSTGELFF